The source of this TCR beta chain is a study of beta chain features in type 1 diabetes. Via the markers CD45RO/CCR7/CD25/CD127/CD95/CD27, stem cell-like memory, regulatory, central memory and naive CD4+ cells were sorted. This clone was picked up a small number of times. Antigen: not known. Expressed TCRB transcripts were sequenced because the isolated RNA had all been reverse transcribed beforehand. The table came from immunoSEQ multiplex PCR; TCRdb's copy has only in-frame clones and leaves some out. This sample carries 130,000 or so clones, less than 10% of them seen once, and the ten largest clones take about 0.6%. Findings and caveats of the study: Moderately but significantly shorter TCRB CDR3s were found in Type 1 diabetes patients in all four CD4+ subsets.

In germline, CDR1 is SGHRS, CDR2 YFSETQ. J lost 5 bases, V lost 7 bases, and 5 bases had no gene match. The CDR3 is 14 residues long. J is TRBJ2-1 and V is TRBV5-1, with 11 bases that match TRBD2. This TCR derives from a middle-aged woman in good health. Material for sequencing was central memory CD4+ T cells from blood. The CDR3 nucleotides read TGCGCCAGCCATAGCGGGGGGGCGAACAATGAGCAGTTCTTC. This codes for CASHSGGANNEQFF.